This T cell receptor (beta chain) was observed in a study of T cells after yellow fever vaccination. Template-switching 5'RACE yielded the TCR cDNA; a universal primer site and UMIs were added in the process. TCRdb recomputed calls from the 5' RACE reads with MiXCR, one row per CDR3 protein. The sample includes a few hundred thousand distinct CDR3 sequences, less than 20% of them seen just once. The V end lost 3 bases, the J end lost 0 bases, and 2 bases lay between the germline ends. Germline V gene data show CDR1 as MDHEN and CDR2 as SYDVKM. The CDR3 extends over 12 amino acids. Study results and limitations: A weaker secondary response peaked on day 5, the primary on day 15. Some clonotypes, a small share, were shared between CD4 and CD8 compartments.

As regards this clonotype: Its cognate antigen is unknown.

Sequencing used PBMCs, obtained about 5 days after the first yellow fever vaccination. The receptor's source is a man aged 18 to 35 who received the YFV17D yellow fever vaccine. This chain connects TRBV28 to TRBJ2-5, with D unclear. The CDR3 DNA is TGTGCCAGCAGTTTTAACCAAGAGACCCAGTACTTC. This codes for CASSFNQETQYF.